The TCR beta chain described here comes from a study of cytomegalovirus exposure and HLA in healthy donors. Study summary: From around 180 million T cells, an earlier analysis saw around 120 million unique TCR beta sequences. The study's early data release held about 80 million unique TCRs from HLA-typed donors. Study findings and constraints: Reportedly, fewer N-insertions than the approximately 600-donor mean appeared in an Asian-associated ancestry cluster in a later analysis. Most TCR beta V segments were productive about 90% or about 30% of the time in an earlier analysis.

The PCR had 60 Vbeta and 13 Jbeta primers. Here immunoSEQ multiplex PCR was the method, and the copy in TCRdb shows in-frame clones only, minus some. The repertoire consists of tens of thousands of clones, with over 75% occurring once and the leading ten covering 0.95% to 1.5%. Germline V lookup: CDR1 MDHEN, CDR2 SYDVKM. The CDR3 is made up of 16 amino acids. Trimming removed 3 bases from V and 4 bases from J, with 16 bases in between. As regards this clone: Its antigen is not known.

This receptor was taken from a girl under 10 years old in good health and CMV-seropositive. The sample comprised PBMCs. The V and J genes are TRBV28 and TRBJ1-5; D is unclear. In DNA form, the CDR3 reads TGTGCCAGCAGTTTCCGAAGAGGGCCTCGAAATCAGCCCCAGCATTTT. It translates to CASSFRRGPRNQPQHF.